This TCR beta chain is drawn from a study of T cells after yellow fever vaccination (dated by TCRdb to the late 2010s). A note on the overall study: The SMART-Seq v4 Ultra Low Input RNA kit was used to prepare libraries from fractions with low cell numbers. Two healthy male donors, one aged 18 to 30 and one aged 30 to 40 years, were included in the cohort. Blood samples were taken at several timepoints before and after primary and secondary immunization, and bulk PBMC replicates and cell subsets were isolated. To follow T-cell clones before and after both primary and booster YFV17D yellow fever vaccination, bulk TCR alpha and beta repertoires underwent longitudinal sequencing. The full study reports these points: FACS-sorted repertoires could contain abundant contaminating clonotypes from the bulk population, so computational filtering was required. A small share of clonotypes was detected in both CD4 and CD8 compartments, with the overlap likely arising from convergent recombination. Most clones expanded after primary vaccination (around 97% of CD4 and about 85% of CD8) were re-detected after the booster, suggesting that broad memory maintenance occurred. Compared with the primary T-cell response, the secondary T-cell response was weaker but faster, peaking on day 5 rather than day 15. Only two donors were included in the study, so the extent to which the findings can be generalized is limited.

Trimming removed 7 bases from V and 8 bases from J, leaving 17 bases between the germline ends. The CDR1 and CDR2 encoded by the germline V gene (reference sequence) are LGHDT and YNNKEL. The CDR3 sequence holds 13 residues, the cysteine and phenylalanine included. The entry retains the CDR3 DNA only, 39 bases that are in frame from base 1. The sample's treatment or condition label is to be understood as: live attenuated yellow fever vaccine strain. At each blood-draw timepoint, two biological replicates of bulk PBMCs were obtained. PBMCs were isolated from peripheral blood using a standard Ficoll-Paque protocol. TriZol was used to extract RNA from bulk PBMCs, CD4 and CD8 fractions, and dextramer-positive and dextramer-negative fractions. This clonotype showed up just a few times. Its antigen has not been determined. There are no base qualities to consult, and no much larger clone falls within one base.

The run used an Illumina NovaSeq 6000. Synthesis of TCR cDNA relied on 5'RACE template switching, a step that introduced a universal primer site along with unique molecular identifiers. Priming for cDNA synthesis came from both the TCR alpha and TCR beta constant segments. Library amplification used two PCR steps, and the second PCR step added sample barcodes and sequencing adapters. Sequencing of the libraries was done on either Illumina HiSeq 2500 (2x100 bp) or NovaSeq (2x150 bp). The original methods were these. Reads were demultiplexed and collapsed into UMI consensus sequences with MIGEC, and V(D)J alignment was performed with MiXCR. Vaccine-responding clonotypes were defined with edgeR using replicate PBMC samples, requiring FDR below 0.01 and a log2 fold change above 5 up to day 15. Bulk clonotypes were assigned CD4 or CD8 identity according to which sequenced CD4 or CD8 repertoire held them at higher abundance. TCRdb ran its own pipeline on the public reads, namely fastp trimming at Q25 and MiXCR clone calling, and kept in-frame beta chains. Entries that share a CDR3 protein sequence are merged under the most common genes and DNA. The authors' filters were not applied to this entry. Across this sample there are 350,000 to 550,000 distinct CDR3 sequences, with around 20% seen only once. The ten largest make up roughly a sixth of the sample.

Source: PBMCs, taken before the yellow fever booster vaccination. The chain is assembled from TRBV3-1 and TRBJ1-2, with a weak D call of TRBD1 (6 bases match). This clonotype was sampled from a man aged 18 to 30 who received the YFV17D yellow fever vaccine. The CDR3 region: CASTSGGGRGYTF. The sequenced DNA: TGTGCCAGCACCTCCGGGGGCGGCCGCGGCTACACCTTC.